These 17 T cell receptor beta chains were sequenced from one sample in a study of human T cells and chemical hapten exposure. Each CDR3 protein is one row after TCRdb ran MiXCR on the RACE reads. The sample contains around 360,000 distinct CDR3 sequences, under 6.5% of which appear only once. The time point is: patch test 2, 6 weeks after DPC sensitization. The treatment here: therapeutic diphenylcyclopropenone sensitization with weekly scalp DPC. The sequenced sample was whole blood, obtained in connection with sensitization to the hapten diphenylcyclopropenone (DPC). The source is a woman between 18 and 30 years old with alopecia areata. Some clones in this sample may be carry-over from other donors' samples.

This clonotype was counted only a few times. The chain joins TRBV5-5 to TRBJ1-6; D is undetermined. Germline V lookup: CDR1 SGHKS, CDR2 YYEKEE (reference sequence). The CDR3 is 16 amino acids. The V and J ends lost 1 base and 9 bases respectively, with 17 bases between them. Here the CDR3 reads CASSLTPLDSFSPLHF. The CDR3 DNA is TGTGCCAGCAGCTTGACCCCCCTCGACTCCTTTTCACCCCTCCACTTT.

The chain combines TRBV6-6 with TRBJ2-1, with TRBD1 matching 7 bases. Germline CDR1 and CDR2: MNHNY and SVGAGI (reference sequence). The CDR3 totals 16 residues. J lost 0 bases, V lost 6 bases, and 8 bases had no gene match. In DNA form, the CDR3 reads TGTGCCAGCAGCCCAACGACAGGGAGCTCCTACAATGAGCAGTTCTTC. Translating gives CASSPTTGSSYNEQFF.

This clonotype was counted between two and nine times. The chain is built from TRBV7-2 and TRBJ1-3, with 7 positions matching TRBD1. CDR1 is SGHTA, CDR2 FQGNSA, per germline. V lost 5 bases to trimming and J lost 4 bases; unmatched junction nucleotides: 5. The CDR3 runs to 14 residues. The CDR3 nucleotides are TGTGCCAGCAGCCAGCTACAGGGGGGAAACACCATATATTTT. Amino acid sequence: CASSQLQGGNTIYF.

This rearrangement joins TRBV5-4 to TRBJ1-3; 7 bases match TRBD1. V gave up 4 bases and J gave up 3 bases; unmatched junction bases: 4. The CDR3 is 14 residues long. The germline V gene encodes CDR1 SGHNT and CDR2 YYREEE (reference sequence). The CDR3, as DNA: TGTGCCAGCAGCAAGGGACAGTTTGGAAACACCATATATTTT. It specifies CASSKGQFGNTIYF.

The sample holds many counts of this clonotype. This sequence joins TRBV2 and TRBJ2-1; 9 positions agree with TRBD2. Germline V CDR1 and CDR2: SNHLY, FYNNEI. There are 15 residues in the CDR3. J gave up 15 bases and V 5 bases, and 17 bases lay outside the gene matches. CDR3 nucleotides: TGTGCCAGCAGTCGGGCGGTAGCGGGGGACCCCCGCGGGTTCTTC. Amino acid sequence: CASSRAVAGDPRGFF.

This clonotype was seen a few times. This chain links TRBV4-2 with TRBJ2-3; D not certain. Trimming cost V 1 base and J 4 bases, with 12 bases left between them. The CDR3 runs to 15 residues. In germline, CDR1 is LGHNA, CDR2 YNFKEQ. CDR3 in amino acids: CASSQAVSGPDTQYF. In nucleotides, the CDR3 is TGTGCCAGCAGCCAAGCGGTCTCCGGCCCAGATACGCAGTATTTT.

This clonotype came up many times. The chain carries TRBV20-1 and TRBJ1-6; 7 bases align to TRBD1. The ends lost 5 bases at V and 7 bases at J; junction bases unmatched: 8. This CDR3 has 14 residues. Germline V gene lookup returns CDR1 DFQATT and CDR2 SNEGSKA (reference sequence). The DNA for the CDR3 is TGCAGTGCTCAGAGGGCAGGGGGAAATTCACCCCTCCACTTT. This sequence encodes CSAQRAGGNSPLHF.

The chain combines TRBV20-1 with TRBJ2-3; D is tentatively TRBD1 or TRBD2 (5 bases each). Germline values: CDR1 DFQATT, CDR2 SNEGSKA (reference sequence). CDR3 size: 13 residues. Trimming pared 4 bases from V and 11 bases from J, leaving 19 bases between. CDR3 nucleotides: TGCAGTGCTAAGGTCGGGACGAAAGGACTGCAGTATTTT. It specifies CSAKVGTKGLQYF.

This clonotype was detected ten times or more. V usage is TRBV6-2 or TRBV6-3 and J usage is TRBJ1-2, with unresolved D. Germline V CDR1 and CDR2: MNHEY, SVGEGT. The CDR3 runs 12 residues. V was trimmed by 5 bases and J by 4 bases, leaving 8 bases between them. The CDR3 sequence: CASSEPAYGYTF. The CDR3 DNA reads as TGTGCCAGCAGTGAGCCTGCCTATGGCTACACCTTC.

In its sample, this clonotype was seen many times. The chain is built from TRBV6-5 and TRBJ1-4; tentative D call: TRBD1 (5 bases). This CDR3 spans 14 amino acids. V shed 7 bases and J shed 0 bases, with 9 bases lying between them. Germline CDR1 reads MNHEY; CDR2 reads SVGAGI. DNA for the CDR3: TGTGCCAGCACCACAGGTGCAACTAATGAAAAACTGTTTTTT. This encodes CASTTGATNEKLFF.

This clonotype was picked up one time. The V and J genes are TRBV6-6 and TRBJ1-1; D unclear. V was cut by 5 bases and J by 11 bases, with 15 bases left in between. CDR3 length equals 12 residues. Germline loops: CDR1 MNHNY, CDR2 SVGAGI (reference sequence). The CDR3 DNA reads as TGTGCCAGCAGTCAAAGGACGGATGAGGCTTTCTTT. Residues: CASSQRTDEAFF.

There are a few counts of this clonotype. In nucleotides, the CDR3 is TGCAGTTCCCTTCTAGCGGTTCGAGCCAAAAACATTCAGTACTTC. It yields the protein CSSLLAVRAKNIQYF. The rearrangement joins TRBV20-1 to TRBJ2-4; 7 nucleotides line up with TRBD2. V gave up 8 bases and J gave up 0 bases; unmatched junction bases: 10. The CDR3 runs to 15 residues. Germline loops: CDR1 DFQATT, CDR2 SNEGSKA (reference sequence).

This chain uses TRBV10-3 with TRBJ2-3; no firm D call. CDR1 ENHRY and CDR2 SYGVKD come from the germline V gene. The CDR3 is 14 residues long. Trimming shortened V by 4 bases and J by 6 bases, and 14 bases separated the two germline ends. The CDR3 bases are TGTGCCATCAGTGGACATTTGCCCACGGATACGCAGTATTTT. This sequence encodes CAISGHLPTDTQYF.

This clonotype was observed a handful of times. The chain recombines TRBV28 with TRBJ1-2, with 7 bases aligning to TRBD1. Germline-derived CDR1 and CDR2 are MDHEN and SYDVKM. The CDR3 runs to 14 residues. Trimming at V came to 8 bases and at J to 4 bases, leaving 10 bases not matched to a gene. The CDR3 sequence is CASSVEYRGYGYTF. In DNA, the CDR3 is TGTGCCAGCTCGGTGGAATACAGGGGCTATGGCTACACCTTC.

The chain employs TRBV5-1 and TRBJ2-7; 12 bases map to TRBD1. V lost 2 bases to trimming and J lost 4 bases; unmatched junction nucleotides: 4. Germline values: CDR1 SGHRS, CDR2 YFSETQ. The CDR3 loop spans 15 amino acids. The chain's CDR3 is CASSFGTGGLYEQYF. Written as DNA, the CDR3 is TGCGCCAGCAGCTTCGGGACAGGGGGCTTGTACGAGCAGTACTTC.

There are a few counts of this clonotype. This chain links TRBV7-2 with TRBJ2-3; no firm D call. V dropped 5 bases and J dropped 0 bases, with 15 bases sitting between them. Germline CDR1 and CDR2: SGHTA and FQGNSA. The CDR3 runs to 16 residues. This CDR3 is CASSPIQIMSTDTQYF. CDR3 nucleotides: TGTGCCAGCAGCCCCATACAGATTATGAGCACAGATACGCAGTATTTT.

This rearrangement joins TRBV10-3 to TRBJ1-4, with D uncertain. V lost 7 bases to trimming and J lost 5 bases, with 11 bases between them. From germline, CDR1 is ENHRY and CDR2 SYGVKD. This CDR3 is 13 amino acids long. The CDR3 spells CAITDKSNEKLFF. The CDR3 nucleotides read TGTGCCATCACCGACAAATCGAATGAAAAACTGTTTTTT.